Below are 30 T cell receptor beta chains sequenced from a single sample in a study of cytomegalovirus exposure and HLA in healthy donors. Sequencing was performed with immunoSEQ multiplex PCR; in TCRdb, only in-frame clones are kept and a portion is missing. The sample includes about 90,000 clones, roughly 84% of them seen just once. The sequencing input was PBMCs. These receptors originate from a woman younger than 35 in good health and CMV-seropositive.

This sequence joins TRBV5-4 and TRBJ2-3; 7 bases fit TRBD2. This CDR3 comprises 14 residues. Trimming at V came to 2 bases and at J to 2 bases, leaving 2 bases not matched to a gene. Germline V gene lookup returns CDR1 SGHNT and CDR2 YYREEE (reference sequence). The CDR3 loop is CASSFGGVTDTQYF. The CDR3 bases are TGTGCCAGCAGCTTTGGGGGGGTCACAGATACGCAGTATTTT. The full variable domain, rest sourced from reference TRBV5-4 and TRBJ2-3, is ETGVTQSPTHLIKTRGQQVTLRCSSQSGHNTVSWYQQALGQGPQFIFQYYREEENGRGNFPPRFSGLQFPNYSSELNVNALELDDSALYLCASSFGGVTDTQYFGPGTRLTVL.

The chain joins TRBV19 to TRBJ1-2; 9 nucleotides match TRBD1. Germline lookup yields CDR1 LNHDA and CDR2 SQIVND (reference sequence). This CDR3 comprises 15 residues. Trimming removed 5 bases from V and 8 bases from J; junction bases left unmatched: 12. In DNA form, the CDR3 reads TGTGCCAGTAGTTTGGAAACCGGGACAGGGAAAGGCTACACCTTC. This translates into CASSLETGTGKGYTF.

This sequence joins TRBV9 and TRBJ1-1; 9 bases align to TRBD1. Trimming cost V 4 bases and J 2 bases; bases outside gene matches: 9. Germline CDR1 is SGDLS and CDR2 is YYNGEE. This CDR3 contains 16 residues. CDR3 in DNA: TGTGCCAGCAGCCCCCGGACAGGGGAAACAAACACTGAAGCTTTCTTT. Translation gives CASSPRTGETNTEAFF.

The chain is built from TRBV5-6 and TRBJ1-4, with D possibly TRBD1 on 5 matching bases. The CDR3 sequence is 15 residues long. V lost 2 bases to trimming and J lost 7 bases, with 15 bases between them. Germline V lookup: CDR1 SGHDT, CDR2 YYEEEE. Here the CDR3 reads CASSLFWGGGEKLFF. DNA for the CDR3: TGTGCCAGCAGCTTATTCTGGGGCGGTGGTGAAAAACTGTTTTTT.

This clone was picked up one time. The chain links TRBV7-9 to TRBJ2-5; 10 nucleotides align to TRBD2. From germline, CDR1 is SEHNR and CDR2 FQNEAQ (reference sequence). CDR3 size: 15 residues. V trimming: 5 bases; J trimming: 0 bases; junction bases outside the gene matches: 3. The CDR3 reads CASSILAGDQETQYF. In DNA form, the CDR3 reads TGTGCCAGCAGCATTCTAGCGGGGGACCAAGAGACCCAGTACTTC.

About this clone: A much larger clone sits a single nucleotide away, making a read error possible. The J gene is TRBJ2-7, the V gene TRBV5-1, with D perhaps TRBD1 (5 bases). CDR1 and CDR2 (germline): SGHRS, YFSETQ. Trimming cost V 0 bases and J 0 bases, with 7 bases left between them. The CDR3 runs 14 residues. In nucleotides, the CDR3 is TGCGCCAGCAGCTTGGTAGGGGACTCCTACGAGCAGTACTTC. Its translation is CASSLVGDSYEQYF.

CDR3 coding DNA: TGTGCCAGCAGCTACCTTGGGGGCCGGAACACTGAAGCTTTCTTT. This sequence encodes CASSYLGGRNTEAFF. The chain couples TRBV7-9 to TRBJ1-1; D is perhaps TRBD1 (6 bases). V lost 4 bases and J lost 1, with 13 bases in between. The CDR3 has 15 amino acids. Germline V gene data show CDR1 as SEHNR and CDR2 as FQNEAQ (reference sequence). Full variable domain (rest looked up from reference TRBV7-9 and TRBJ1-1): DTGVSQNPRHKITKRGQNVTFRCDPISEHNRLYWYRQTLGQGPEFLTYFQNEAQLEKSRLLSDRFSAERPKGSFSTLEIQRTEQGDSAMYLCASSYLGGRNTEAFFGQGTRLTVV.

J is TRBJ2-2 and V is TRBV11-2; TRBD1 is a possible D gene (5 bases). The V and J ends lost 2 bases and 3 bases respectively, with 7 bases between them. The CDR3 loop spans 14 amino acids. Germline CDR1 reads SGHAT; CDR2 reads FQNNGV. The CDR3 reads CASSLSRDTGELFF. The CDR3 DNA follows: TGTGCCAGCAGCTTAAGCAGGGACACCGGGGAGCTGTTTTTT.

The chain uses TRBV5-1 and TRBJ2-5; D unresolved. Germline-derived CDR1 and CDR2 are SGHRS and YFSETQ. This CDR3 spans 12 amino acids. V lost 1 base and J 4 bases, leaving 5 bases between the germline ends. The CDR3 protein is CASSLNSETQYF. CDR3 nucleotide sequence: TGCGCCAGCAGCTTGAACTCAGAGACCCAGTACTTC.

The chain uses TRBV5-6 and TRBJ2-1; 8 nucleotides line up with TRBD2. The germline V gene has CDR1 SGHDT and CDR2 YYEEEE. The length of the CDR3 is 14 residues. Trimming at V came to 4 bases and at J to 5 bases, leaving 5 bases not matched to a gene. The chain's CDR3 is CASSVRTSNNEQFF. CDR3 DNA sequence: TGTGCCAGCAGCGTTAGGACTAGCAACAATGAGCAGTTCTTC.

This sequence joins TRBV28 and TRBJ1-4; 7 nucleotides align to TRBD1. Per the germline V gene, CDR1 is MDHEN and CDR2 is SYDVKM. With 6 bases clipped from V and 8 bases from J, the junction kept 15 bases outside the gene matches. The CDR3 runs to 16 residues. The CDR3 sequence: CASRTRQGKRQEKLFF. In DNA, the CDR3 is TGTGCCAGCAGAACCCGACAGGGAAAAAGACAGGAAAAACTGTTTTTT.

CDR3 nucleotide sequence: TGTGCCAGTAGTATAGTGGCAGGGGGGCAGTACGCTGAAGCTTTCTTT. This translates into CASSIVAGGQYAEAFF. The J gene is TRBJ1-1, the V gene TRBV19; 7 nucleotides agree with TRBD1. The CDR3 sequence is 16 residues long. CDR1 LNHDA and CDR2 SQIVND come from the germline V gene (reference sequence). V lost 1 base, J lost 6 bases, and 11 bases stayed unmatched.

V usage is TRBV7-9 and J usage is TRBJ2-7, with a possible D match to TRBD2 (6 bases). The CDR3 has 13 residues. CDR1 is SEHNR and CDR2 is FQNEAQ in the germline V gene (reference sequence). V lost 5 bases to trimming and J lost 3 bases, with 11 bases between them. The CDR3 DNA follows: TGTGCCAGCAGCACCCGGGAGAACTACGAGCAGTACTTC. It yields the protein CASSTRENYEQYF.

The chain uses TRBV7-9 and TRBJ1-1; 7 bases map to TRBD1. V dropped 7 bases and J dropped 0; count of bases not matched to a gene: 11. This CDR3 has 16 residues. CDR1 SEHNR and CDR2 FQNEAQ come from the germline V gene (reference sequence). The CDR3 DNA sequence: TGTGCCAGCACCAAAGGGGGCCATCTGATGAACACTGAAGCTTTCTTT. Translating gives CASTKGGHLMNTEAFF.

The chain recombines TRBV5-1 with TRBJ2-3; the D is unclear. The CDR3 covers 14 residues. The V end was cut by 4 bases, the J end by 2 bases, with 11 bases between. The germline V gene has CDR1 SGHRS and CDR2 YFSETQ. As DNA, the CDR3 is TGCGCCAGCAGCGCAGGTGAACCCACAGATACGCAGTATTTT. Its protein product is CASSAGEPTDTQYF.

The V call is TRBV5-6, the J call TRBJ2-1; 11 nucleotides align to TRBD2. The CDR3 spans 16 residues. Losses at the gene ends were 4 bases for V and 2 bases for J; bases not matched to a gene: 5. Germline V lookup: CDR1 SGHDT, CDR2 YYEEEE. The CDR3, as DNA: TGTGCCAGCAGCCAGGGGACTAGCGGAACCTACAATGAGCAGTTCTTC. Its protein is CASSQGTSGTYNEQFF. The variable domain in full, completed from reference TRBV5-6 and TRBJ2-1, reads DAGVTQSPTHLIKTRGQQVTLRCSPKSGHDTVSWYQQALGQGPQFIFQYYEEEERQRGNFPDRFSGHQFPNYSSELNVNALLLGDSALYLCASSQGTSGTYNEQFFGPGTRLTVL.

About this clone itself: The same CDR3 also results from other DNA sequences found in this sample. J is TRBJ1-5 and V is TRBV7-9; 9 bases agree with TRBD1. Germline V gene lookup returns CDR1 SEHNR and CDR2 FQNEAQ (reference sequence). The J segment lost 0 bases and the V segment lost 3 bases, leaving 3 bases of the junction unmatched. The CDR3 has 16 residues. In DNA form, the CDR3 reads TGTGCCAGCAGCTTGGGACAGGGTAATAGCAATCAGCCCCAGCATTTT. Encoded protein: CASSLGQGNSNQPQHF. The variable domain in full, completed from reference TRBV7-9 and TRBJ1-5, reads DTGVSQNPRHKITKRGQNVTFRCDPISEHNRLYWYRQTLGQGPEFLTYFQNEAQLEKSRLLSDRFSAERPKGSFSTLEIQRTEQGDSAMYLCASSLGQGNSNQPQHFGDGTRLSIL.

The J gene is TRBJ2-7, the V gene TRBV7-8, with a tentative D call TRBD1 (6 bases). The germline V gene encodes CDR1 SGHVS and CDR2 FQNEAQ. The CDR3 contains 14 residues. CDR3: CATKEPGTIYEQYF. CDR3 DNA: TGTGCTACGAAAGAGCCCGGGACAATATACGAGCAGTACTTC.

V usage is TRBV7-2 and J usage is TRBJ2-2, with 8 bases identical to TRBD2. The CDR3 is 14 residues long. CDR1 is SGHTA, CDR2 FQGNSA, per germline. V shed 7 bases and J 4 bases; nucleotides not matched to a gene: 5. CDR3 sequence (DNA): TGTGCCAGCAACGGGGGGGCCCTCACCGGGGAGCTGTTTTTT. Amino acids: CASNGGALTGELFF. Supplemented by reference TRBV7-2 and TRBJ2-2, the full variable domain reads GAGVSQSPSNKVTEKGKDVELRCDPISGHTALYWYRQSLGQGLEFLIYFQGNSAPDKSGLPSDRFSAERTGGSVSTLTIQRTQQEDSAVYLCASNGGALTGELFFGEGSRLTVL.

The V call is TRBV7-2, the J call TRBJ1-3, with unresolved D. This CDR3 has 15 residues. Germline-derived CDR1 and CDR2 are SGHTA and FQGNSA. Trimming cost V 3 bases and J 0 bases, with 9 bases left between them. The CDR3 region is CASSLTGNSGNTIYF. In DNA, the CDR3 is TGTGCCAGCAGCTTGACCGGGAACTCTGGAAACACCATATATTTT.

The genes are TRBV13 and TRBJ2-1; 11 bases agree with TRBD2. Losses at the gene ends were 4 bases for V and 4 bases for J; bases not matched to a gene: 3. Per the germline V gene, CDR1 is PRHDT and CDR2 is FYEKMQ (reference sequence). This CDR3 has 15 amino acids. The CDR3 protein is CASSSLAGDYNEQFF. In DNA, the CDR3 is TGTGCCAGCAGCTCACTAGCGGGGGATTACAATGAGCAGTTCTTC.

The chain employs TRBV4-1 and TRBJ2-7, with 9 bases that match TRBD1. V was pared by 0 bases and J by 11 bases, with 5 bases of the junction left unmatched. The CDR3 is 13 residues long. Germline V gene sequence: CDR1 MGHRA, CDR2 YSYEKL. CDR3 nucleotide sequence: TGCGCCAGCAGCCAAGATTGGGGGACAGGGAAGTACTTC. Translation: CASSQDWGTGKYF.

The rearrangement joins TRBV4-2 to TRBJ2-3, with D tentatively TRBD1 (6 bases). The CDR3 runs to 13 residues. Per germline, CDR1 LGHNA and CDR2 YNFKEQ. Trimming left V 5 bases short and J 5 bases short, with 11 bases between. The chain's CDR3 is CASSLQGVDTQYF. CDR3 in DNA: TGTGCCAGCAGCTTACAGGGTGTAGATACGCAGTATTTT.

The V and J genes are TRBV5-1 and TRBJ2-5, with 11 bases matching TRBD2. Germline assignment: CDR1 SGHRS and CDR2 YFSETQ. V shed 4 bases and J 3 bases; nucleotides not matched to a gene: 8. The CDR3 totals 16 residues. The CDR3 protein is CASSLRLAGQEETQYF. Here the CDR3 DNA reads TGCGCCAGCAGCCTTCGACTAGCGGGGCAAGAAGAGACCCAGTACTTC.

The V call is TRBV5-6, the J call TRBJ1-1; 9 bases fit TRBD1. The CDR3 spans 15 residues. Per germline, CDR1 SGHDT and CDR2 YYEEEE. J was trimmed by 1 base and V by 3 bases; bases with no gene match: 4. The chain's CDR3 is CASSWTGERNTEAFF. CDR3 sequence (DNA): TGTGCCAGCAGCTGGACAGGGGAGAGGAACACTGAAGCTTTCTTT.

The V call is TRBV5-4, the J call TRBJ1-1, with no clear D. The V and J ends lost 0 bases and 10 bases respectively, with 22 bases between them. The CDR3 contains 16 residues. From germline, CDR1 is SGHNT and CDR2 YYREEE (reference sequence). CDR3 loop: CASSLDAGVRVFTAFF. The CDR3 bases are TGTGCCAGCAGCTTGGATGCGGGTGTGAGGGTGTTTACAGCTTTCTTT.

The chain carries TRBV7-2 and TRBJ2-1; D possibly corresponds to TRBD1 (5 bases). Trimming stripped 0 bases from V and 6 bases from J, with 15 bases between. The CDR3 has 16 residues. Germline values: CDR1 SGHTA, CDR2 FQGNSA. CDR3 nucleotides: TGTGCCAGCAGCTTAGCGAAGGGGCCTCAAGCCAATGAGCAGTTCTTC. It is translated as CASSLAKGPQANEQFF.

V usage is TRBV11-3 and J usage is TRBJ1-1; no firm D call. Germline-derived CDR1 and CDR2 are SGHNT and YENEEA. This CDR3 spans 13 amino acids. With 1 base removed from V and 1 base from J, the gap between germline ends came to 4 bases. This CDR3 reads CASSLGGNTEAFF. The CDR3 bases are TGTGCCAGCAGCTTAGGAGGGAACACTGAAGCTTTCTTT.

The V and J genes are TRBV21-1 and TRBJ2-7; the D call in the table, TRBD1, was not verified against the DNA. TRBV21-1 is termed a pseudogene. The CDR3 totals 14 residues. CDR3 in DNA: TGTGCCAGCAGACTCGCAGGGTTCATCCACGAGCAGTACTTC. It codes for CASRLAGFIHEQYF.

The chain joins TRBV7-2 to TRBJ1-2, with no clear D. Trimming shortened V by 1 base and J by 1 base, and 4 bases separated the two germline ends. Germline CDR1 SGHTA, CDR2 FQGNSA. The CDR3 is made up of 13 amino acids. In nucleotides, the CDR3 is TGTGCCAGCAGCTTAGGAGTTAACTATGGCTACACCTTC. Translation: CASSLGVNYGYTF.